This TCR beta chain was captured in a study of CD8 T cells in ankylosing spondylitis (dated by TCRdb to 2015 to 2018). Study-wide context: The study profiled T cell receptor beta repertoires in healthy donors and ankylosing spondylitis patients to find disease-linked TCR variants. Peripheral blood was sampled, and synovial fluid was also collected from ankylosing spondylitis patients. The full study cohort was made up of roughly 25 ankylosing spondylitis patients and roughly 100 healthy donors. Broader findings and caveats from the paper: The disease-linked clones showed a CD8+ phenotype and occurred at relatively low frequencies in peripheral blood. Some motif variants were previously reported in synovial fluid and blood of reactive arthritis patients, suggesting common disease-initiation mechanisms. A TCR beta motif of fewer than 10 highly homologous amino acid variants appeared characteristic of blood from ankylosing spondylitis patients. Significant enrichment of the disease-linked clones was reported in matched synovial fluid samples from ankylosing spondylitis patients.

Worth noting for this clonotype: Its specific antigen is unknown. A read error is possible here, since a much larger clone lies one base away.

Reading from cysteine to phenylalanine, the CDR3 counts 15 amino acids. Just the 45-base CDR3 DNA is kept, in frame starting at base 1. In the germline V gene (reference sequence), CDR1 corresponds to LNHNV and CDR2 to YYDKDF. TCRdb lists the instrument as Illumina HiSeq 2500. TCR beta libraries were prepared by quantitative 5'-RACE with molecular barcodes. The authors' pipeline ran thus. A new computational method, built on a probabilistic model of VDJ rearrangement, was used to identify disease-linked TCR variants. Through fastp at Q25 and MiXCR, TCRdb rebuilt clones from the public reads, retaining in-frame beta chains. Every entry covers one CDR3 protein and lists the most common genes and DNA from its rows. These V and J calls rely on TCRdb rather than the paper's analysis. The sample table holds hundreds of thousands of distinct CDR3 sequences, of which 9.5% to 15% were seen once. The biggest ten clones account for 6.8% of the sample.

Sequenced material: blood, either unsorted or a sorted T cell fraction (not recorded which). This receptor was obtained from a male donor with ankylosing spondylitis. The chain links TRBV15 with TRBJ2-3; TRBD1 fits 10 bases in the junction. CDR3 reads: CATSRRTGGTDPQYF. In nucleotide form, the sequence is TGTGCCACCAGCAGACGGACAGGGGGAACAGATCCGCAGTATTTT.